A selection of T cell receptor beta chains follows, all from one sample in a study of vaccination and CD4 T cells after COVID-19. Using its own MiXCR run on the PCR reads, TCRdb lists one record per CDR3 protein. The sample records about 18,000 distinct CDR3 sequences, more than 55% being singletons. Their recognized antigens are unknown. The material was CD4+ T cells from blood, cultured in vitro, obtained before SARS-CoV-2 vaccination. The receptor set was obtained from a human donor who had recovered from COVID-19. CDR3s include the opening cysteine and the closing phenylalanine or tryptophan. D genes are given only for firm matches. Expanded clones are given a class, and other clones once, few, many or no size at all.

abundance	v_gene	j_gene	d_gene	CDR3nt	CDR3aa
NA	TRBV28	TRBJ1-2	TRBD1	TGTGCCAGCAGTCATTTCGACAGGGACCTCGGGTATGGCTACACCTTC	CASSHFDRDLGYGYTF
NA	TRBV7-9	TRBJ2-2	TRBD2	TGTGCCAGCAGCTTACCCACGACTAGCGGGAACACCGGGGAGCTGTTTTTT	CASSLPTTSGNTGELFF
few	TRBV28	TRBJ2-1	NA	TGTGCCAGCAGTCCACACCGGACTCGAAGCTCCTACAATGAGCAGTTCTTC	CASSPHRTRSSYNEQFF
NA	TRBV5-3	TRBJ1-1	NA	TGTGCCAGCAGCTTGTGGAATGTGGAAGCTTTCTTT	CASSLWNVEAFF
NA	TRBV20-1	TRBJ2-7	NA	TGCAGTGCCTCACCCAGTCCGGGGGTATACGAGCAGTACTTC	CSASPSPGVYEQYF
NA	TRBV18	TRBJ1-2	TRBD1	TGTGCCAGCTCGCTTCAACAGGGGGTGCCTATCGATGGCTACACCTTC	CASSLQQGVPIDGYTF
NA	TRBV18	TRBJ2-7	NA	TGTGCCAGCTCAGAAGCAAACTACGAGCAGTACTTC	CASSEANYEQYF
few	TRBV28	TRBJ2-5	TRBD2	TGTGCCAGCAGTTTTTCTGGACTAGCGGGTGGGGAGACCCAGTACTTC	CASSFSGLAGGETQYF
NA	TRBV28	TRBJ2-1	NA	TGTGCCAGCCTTCCAGCAGTGGGGGAAAGGGAGCAGTTCTTC	CASLPAVGEREQFF
NA	TRBV6-1	TRBJ1-1	TRBD1	TGTGCCAGCAGAGAGGGGGCTCCCCAGGACACTGAAGCTTTCTTT	CASREGAPQDTEAFF
NA	TRBV20-1	TRBJ2-3	TRBD2	TGCAGTGCAGGACTAGCGGGAGACCTGACCACAGATACGCAGTATTTT	CSAGLAGDLTTDTQYF
once	TRBV4-2	TRBJ2-7	NA	TGTGCCAGCAGCCAAGAACAGAAGTACGAGCAGTACTTC	CASSQEQKYEQYF
NA	TRBV2	TRBJ2-5	TRBD2	TGTGCCAGCAGTGAAGCGTCGGTAGCGGGAGGCGAGACCCAGTACTTC	CASSEASVAGGETQYF
once	TRBV12-3/TRBV12-4	TRBJ1-2	NA	TGTGCCAGCAGTGCAAGTAACTATGGCTACACCTTC	CASSASNYGYTF
NA	TRBV28	TRBJ2-1	NA	TGTGCCACCAGCTTTCAGCGGACTTACAATGAGCAGTTCTTC	CATSFQRTYNEQFF
NA	TRBV20-1	TRBJ2-3	NA	NA	CSARDSGRAGTDTQYF
NA	TRBV24-1	TRBJ2-1	TRBD2	TGTGCCACCAGTGATCCGGGACTAGCGGGATATCCTCATGAGCAGTTCTTC	CATSDPGLAGYPHEQFF
NA	TRBV2	TRBJ1-5	NA	TGTGCCAGCACGGGGGATAGCAATCAGCCCCAGCATTTT	CASTGDSNQPQHF
few	TRBV7-3	TRBJ2-5	NA	TGTGCCAGCAGCCCAACAGGAATCCAAGAGACCCAGTACTTC	CASSPTGIQETQYF
few	TRBV27	TRBJ2-1	TRBD2	TGTGCCAGCAGTTCCAGGCGGGAGGGGGGAAATTCTTACAATGAGCAGTTCTTC	CASSSRREGGNSYNEQFF